This entry features one T cell receptor beta chain sequence. This sample was taken from a study of OX40 agonist ivuxolimab in advanced cancers. Study summary: Under the entry rules, prior anti-PD-1, anti-PD-L1 or anti-CTLA-4 therapy was allowed, and about 38% had some. Partial responses were achieved by three patients, of whom one had hepatocellular carcinoma and two had cutaneous melanoma.

Germline V gene data show CDR1 as MDHEN and CDR2 as SYDVKM. J gave up 2 bases and V 2 bases, and 13 bases lay outside the gene matches. The CDR3 has 18 amino acids. Sequenced by immunoSEQ multiplex PCR; TCRdb stores in-frame clones only, minus some. Among over 25,000 clones listed, about 81% were seen once. Systemic immunosuppression or autoimmune disease history was grounds to exclude patients. The rearrangement uses TRBV28 and TRBJ2-5; TRBD1 matches 8 bases. The receptor was derived from an adult with an advanced solid tumor such as melanoma, head and neck, liver or kidney cancer. Sample: CD4+ or CD8+ T cells sorted from blood, taken in a trial of the OX40 agonist ivuxolimab. CDR3 loop: CASSLVRDRRLLQETQYF. DNA of the CDR3: TGTGCCAGCAGTTTAGTCCGGGACAGGAGATTATTACAAGAGACCCAGTACTTC.